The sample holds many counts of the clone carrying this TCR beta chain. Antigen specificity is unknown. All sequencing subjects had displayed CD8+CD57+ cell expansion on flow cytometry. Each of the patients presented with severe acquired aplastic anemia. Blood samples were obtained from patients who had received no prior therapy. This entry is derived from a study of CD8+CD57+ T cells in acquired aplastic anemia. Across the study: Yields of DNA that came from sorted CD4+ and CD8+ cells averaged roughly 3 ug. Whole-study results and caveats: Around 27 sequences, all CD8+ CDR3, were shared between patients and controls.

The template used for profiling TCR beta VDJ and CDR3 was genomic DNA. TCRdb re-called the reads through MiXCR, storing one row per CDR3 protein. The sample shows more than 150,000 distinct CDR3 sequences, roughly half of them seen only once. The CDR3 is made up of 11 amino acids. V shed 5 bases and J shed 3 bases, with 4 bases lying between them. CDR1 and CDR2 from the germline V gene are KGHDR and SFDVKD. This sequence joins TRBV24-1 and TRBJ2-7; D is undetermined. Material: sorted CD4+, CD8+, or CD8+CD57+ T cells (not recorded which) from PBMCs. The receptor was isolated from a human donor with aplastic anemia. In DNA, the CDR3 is TGTGCCACCAGTGGTGGCTACGAGCAGTACTTC. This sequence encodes CATSGGYEQYF.